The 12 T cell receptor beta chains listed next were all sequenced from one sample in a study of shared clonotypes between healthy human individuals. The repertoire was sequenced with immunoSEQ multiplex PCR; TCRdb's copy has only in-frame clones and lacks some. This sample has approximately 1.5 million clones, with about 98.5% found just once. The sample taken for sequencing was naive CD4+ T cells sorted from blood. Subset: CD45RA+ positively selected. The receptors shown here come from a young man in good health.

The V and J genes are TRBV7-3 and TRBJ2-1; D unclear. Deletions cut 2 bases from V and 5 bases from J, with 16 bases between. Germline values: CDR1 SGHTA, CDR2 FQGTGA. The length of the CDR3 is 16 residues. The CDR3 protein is CASSLGVPLPHNEQFF. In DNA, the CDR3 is TGTGCCAGCAGCTTAGGGGTACCCTTACCCCACAATGAGCAGTTCTTC.

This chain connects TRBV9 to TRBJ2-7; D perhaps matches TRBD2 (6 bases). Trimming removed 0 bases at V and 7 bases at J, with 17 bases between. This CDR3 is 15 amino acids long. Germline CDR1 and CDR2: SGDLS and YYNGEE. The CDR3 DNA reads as TGTGCCAGCAGCGTAGCTCTCGGGAGTGGGGGAGAGCAGTACTTC. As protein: CASSVALGSGGEQYF.

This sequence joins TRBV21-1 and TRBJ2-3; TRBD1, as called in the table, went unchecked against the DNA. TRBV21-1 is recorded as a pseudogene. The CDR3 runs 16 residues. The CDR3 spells CASSKGDRGLCDTQYF. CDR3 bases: TGTGCCAGCAGCAAAGGAGACAGGGGGCTGTGCGATACGCAGTATTTT.

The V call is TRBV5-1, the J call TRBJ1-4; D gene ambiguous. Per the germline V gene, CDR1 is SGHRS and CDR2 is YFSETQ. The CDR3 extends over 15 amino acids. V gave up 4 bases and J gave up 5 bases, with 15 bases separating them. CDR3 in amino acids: CASSRTRGGNEKLFF. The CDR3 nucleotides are TGCGCCAGCAGCCGTACTCGGGGTGGGAATGAAAAACTGTTTTTT.

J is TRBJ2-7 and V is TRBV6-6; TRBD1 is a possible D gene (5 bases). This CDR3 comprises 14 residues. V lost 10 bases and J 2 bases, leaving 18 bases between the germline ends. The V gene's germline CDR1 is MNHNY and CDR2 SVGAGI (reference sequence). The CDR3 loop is CATLDSTAPYEQYF. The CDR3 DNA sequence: TGTGCCACCCTAGATTCGACAGCTCCCTACGAGCAGTACTTC.

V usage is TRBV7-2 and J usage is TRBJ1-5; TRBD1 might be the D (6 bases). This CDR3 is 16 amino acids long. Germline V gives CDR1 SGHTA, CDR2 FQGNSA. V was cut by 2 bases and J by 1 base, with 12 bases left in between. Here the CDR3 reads CASSLRQERSNQPQHF. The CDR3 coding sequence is TGTGCCAGCAGCTTAAGACAGGAGCGGAGCAATCAGCCCCAGCATTTT. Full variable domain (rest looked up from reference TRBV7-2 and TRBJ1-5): GAGVSQSPSNKVTEKGKDVELRCDPISGHTALYWYRQSLGQGLEFLIYFQGNSAPDKSGLPSDRFSAERTGGSVSTLTIQRTQQEDSAVYLCASSLRQERSNQPQHFGDGTRLSIL.

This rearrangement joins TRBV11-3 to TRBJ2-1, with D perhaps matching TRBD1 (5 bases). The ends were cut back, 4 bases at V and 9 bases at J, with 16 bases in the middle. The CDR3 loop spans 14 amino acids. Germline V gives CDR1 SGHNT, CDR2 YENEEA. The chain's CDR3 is CASSSSQAKPEQFF. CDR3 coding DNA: TGTGCCAGCAGCTCGTCACAGGCGAAGCCTGAGCAGTTCTTC.

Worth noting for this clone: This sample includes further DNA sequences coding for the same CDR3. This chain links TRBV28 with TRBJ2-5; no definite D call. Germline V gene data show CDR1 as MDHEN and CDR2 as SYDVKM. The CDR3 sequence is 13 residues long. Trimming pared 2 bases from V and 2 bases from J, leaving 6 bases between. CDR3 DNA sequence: TGTGCCAGCAGTTTAGGGTATCAAGAGACCCAGTACTTC. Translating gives CASSLGYQETQYF.

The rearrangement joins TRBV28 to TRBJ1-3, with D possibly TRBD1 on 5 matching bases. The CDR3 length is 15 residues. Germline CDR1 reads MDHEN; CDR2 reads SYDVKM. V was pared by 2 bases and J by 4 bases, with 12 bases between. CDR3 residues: CASSLRGVKGNTIYF. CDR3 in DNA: TGTGCCAGCAGTTTACGAGGGGTTAAAGGAAACACCATATATTTT.

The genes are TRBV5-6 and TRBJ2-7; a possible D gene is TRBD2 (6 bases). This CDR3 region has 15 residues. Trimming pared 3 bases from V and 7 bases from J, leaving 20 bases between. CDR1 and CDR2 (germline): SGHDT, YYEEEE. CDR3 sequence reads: CASSSTPGLAGEQYF. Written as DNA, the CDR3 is TGTGCCAGCAGCTCAACTCCGGGACTCGCGGGAGAGCAGTACTTC.

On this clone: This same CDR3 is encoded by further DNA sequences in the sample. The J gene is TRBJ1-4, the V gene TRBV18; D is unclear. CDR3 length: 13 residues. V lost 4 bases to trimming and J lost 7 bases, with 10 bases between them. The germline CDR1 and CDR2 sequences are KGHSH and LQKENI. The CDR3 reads CASSLFDSEKLFF. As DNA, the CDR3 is TGTGCCAGCTCACTCTTCGACTCTGAAAAACTGTTTTTT.

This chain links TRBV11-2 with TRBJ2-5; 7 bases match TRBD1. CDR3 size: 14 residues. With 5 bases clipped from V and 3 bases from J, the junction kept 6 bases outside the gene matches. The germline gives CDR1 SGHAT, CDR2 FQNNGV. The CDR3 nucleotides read TGTGCCAGCAGCGCCTGGGACAGAAAAGAGACCCAGTACTTC. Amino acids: CASSAWDRKETQYF. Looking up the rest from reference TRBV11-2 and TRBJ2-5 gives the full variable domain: EAGVAQSPRYKIIEKRQSVAFWCNPISGHATLYWYQQILGQGPKLLIQFQNNGVVDDSQLPKDRFSAERLKGVDSTLKIQPAKLEDSAVYLCASSAWDRKETQYFGPGTRLLVL.